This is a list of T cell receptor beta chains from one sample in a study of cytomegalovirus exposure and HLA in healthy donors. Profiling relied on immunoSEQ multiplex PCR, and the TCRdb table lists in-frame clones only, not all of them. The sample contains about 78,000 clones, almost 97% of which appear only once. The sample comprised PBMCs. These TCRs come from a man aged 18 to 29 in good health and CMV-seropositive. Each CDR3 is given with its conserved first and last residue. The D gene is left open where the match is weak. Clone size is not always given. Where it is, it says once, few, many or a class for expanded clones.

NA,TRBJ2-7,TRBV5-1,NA,CASSLGQNYEQYF,TGCGCCAGCAGCTTGGGGCAGAACTACGAGCAGTACTTC
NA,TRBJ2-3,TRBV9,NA,CASSVGPGSVSTDTQYF,TGTGCCAGCAGCGTAGGGCCGGGTTCAGTCAGCACAGATACGCAGTATTTT
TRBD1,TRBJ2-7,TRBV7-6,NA,CASSPTRTGNSYEQYF,TGTGCCAGCAGCCCGACAAGGACAGGAAACTCCTACGAGCAGTACTTC
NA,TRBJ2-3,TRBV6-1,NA,CASSAYRGSTDTQYF,TGTGCCAGCAGTGCTTATAGGGGTAGCACAGATACGCAGTATTTT
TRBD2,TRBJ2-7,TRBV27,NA,CASSNRPGGTGEQYF,TGTGCCAGCAGTAATCGACCGGGAGGGACGGGTGAGCAGTACTTC
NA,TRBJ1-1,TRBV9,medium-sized,CASSVPGRTEAFF,TGTGCCAGCAGCGTCCCAGGGCGAACTGAAGCTTTCTTT
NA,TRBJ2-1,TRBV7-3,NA,CASSPVPLSSYNEQFF,TGTGCCAGCAGCCCTGTCCCCCTCTCCTCCTACAATGAGCAGTTCTTC
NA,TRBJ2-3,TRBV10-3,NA,CAIRPPETDTQYF,TGTGCCATCAGACCCCCCGAGACAGATACGCAGTATTTT
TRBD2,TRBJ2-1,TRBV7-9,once,CASSSSGRGYADEQFF,TGTGCCAGCAGCTCTAGCGGGAGAGGGTATGCGGATGAGCAGTTCTTC
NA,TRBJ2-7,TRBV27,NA,CASSLSGQGLSKQYF,TGTGCCAGCAGTTTATCTGGGCAGGGTTTATCTAAGCAGTACTTC
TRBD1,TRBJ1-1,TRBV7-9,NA,CASSPLTGTGGTEAFF,TGTGCCAGCAGCCCACTAACCGGGACAGGGGGGACTGAAGCTTTCTTT
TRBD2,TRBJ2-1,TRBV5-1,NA,CASSLRVTSGNNEQFF,TGCGCCAGCAGCTTAAGGGTGACTAGCGGAAACAATGAGCAGTTCTTC
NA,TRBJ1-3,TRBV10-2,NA,CASSESDSSGNTIYF,TGCGCCAGCAGTGAGTCGGACAGCTCTGGAAACACCATATATTTT
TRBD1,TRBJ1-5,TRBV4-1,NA,CASSQMTGDQPQHF,TGCGCCAGCAGCCAAATGACAGGGGACCAGCCCCAGCATTTT
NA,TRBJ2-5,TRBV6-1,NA,CASRRETQYF,TGTGCCAGCAGACGGGAGACCCAGTACTTC
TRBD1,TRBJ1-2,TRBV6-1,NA,CASSEPGQGNYGYTF,TGTGCCAGCAGTGAACCGGGACAGGGGAACTATGGCTACACCTTC
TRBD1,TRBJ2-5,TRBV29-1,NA,CSVRQGAGETQYF,TGCAGCGTAAGACAGGGGGCGGGTGAGACCCAGTACTTC
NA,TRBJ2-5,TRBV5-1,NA,CASRHQGQETQYF,TGCGCCAGCAGGCACCAGGGCCAAGAGACCCAGTACTTC
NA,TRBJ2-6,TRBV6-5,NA,CASSYPRGSGANVLTF,TGTGCCAGCAGTTACCCACGGGGCTCTGGGGCCAACGTCCTGACTTTC
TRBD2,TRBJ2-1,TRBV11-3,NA,CASSLGLAGGGNEQFF,TGTGCCAGCAGCTTAGGACTAGCGGGAGGAGGAAATGAGCAGTTCTTC
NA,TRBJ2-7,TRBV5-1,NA,CASSLGPNAEQYF,TGCGCCAGCAGCTTGGGGCCCAACGCCGAGCAGTACTTC
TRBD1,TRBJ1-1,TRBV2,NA,CASSDGTVPEAFF,TGTGCCAGCAGTGACGGGACAGTCCCTGAAGCTTTCTTT
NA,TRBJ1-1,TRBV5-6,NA,CASSYRQNTEAFF,TGTGCCAGCAGCTACAGACAGAACACTGAAGCTTTCTTT
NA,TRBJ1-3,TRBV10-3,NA,CAISERTVGNTIYF,TGTGCCATCAGTGAGCGGACAGTTGGAAACACCATATATTTT
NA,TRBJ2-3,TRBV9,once,CASSVATGSGTQYF,TGTGCCAGCAGCGTAGCTACCGGGTCTGGTACGCAGTATTTT